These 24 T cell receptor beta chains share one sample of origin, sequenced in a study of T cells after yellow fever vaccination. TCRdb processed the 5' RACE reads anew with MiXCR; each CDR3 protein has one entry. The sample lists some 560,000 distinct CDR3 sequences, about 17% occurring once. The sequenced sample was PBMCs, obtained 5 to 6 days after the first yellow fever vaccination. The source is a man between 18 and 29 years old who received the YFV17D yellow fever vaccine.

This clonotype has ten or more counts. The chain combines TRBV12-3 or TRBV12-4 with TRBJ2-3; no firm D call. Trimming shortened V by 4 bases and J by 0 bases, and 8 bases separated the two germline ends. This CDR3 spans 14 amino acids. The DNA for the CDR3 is TGTGCCAGCAGTTCTACCGACAGCACAGATACGCAGTATTTT. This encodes CASSSTDSTDTQYF.

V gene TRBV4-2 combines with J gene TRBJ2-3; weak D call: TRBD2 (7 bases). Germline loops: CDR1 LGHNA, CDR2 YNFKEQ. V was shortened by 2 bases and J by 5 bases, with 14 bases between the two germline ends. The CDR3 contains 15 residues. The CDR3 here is CASSQLGGHGDTQYF. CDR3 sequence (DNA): TGTGCCAGCAGCCAACTCGGGGGGCATGGAGATACGCAGTATTTT.

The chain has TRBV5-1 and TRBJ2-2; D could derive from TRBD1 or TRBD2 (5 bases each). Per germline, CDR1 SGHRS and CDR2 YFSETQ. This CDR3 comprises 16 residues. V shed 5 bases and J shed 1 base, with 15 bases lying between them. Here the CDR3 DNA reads TGCGCCAGCAGGGACGAGGGGCAGGTGAACACCGGGGAGCTGTTTTTT. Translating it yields CASRDEGQVNTGELFF.

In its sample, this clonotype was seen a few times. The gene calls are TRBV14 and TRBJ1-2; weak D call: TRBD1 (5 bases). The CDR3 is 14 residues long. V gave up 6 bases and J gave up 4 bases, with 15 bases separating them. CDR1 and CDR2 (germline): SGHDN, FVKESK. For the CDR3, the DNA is TGTGCCAGCAGGGTCGGGACGGGTAGCTATGGCTACACCTTC. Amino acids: CASRVGTGSYGYTF.

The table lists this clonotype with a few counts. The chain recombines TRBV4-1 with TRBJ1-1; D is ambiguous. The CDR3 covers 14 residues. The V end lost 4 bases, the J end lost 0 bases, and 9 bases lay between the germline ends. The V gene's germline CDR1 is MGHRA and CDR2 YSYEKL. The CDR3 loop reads CASSRSALNTEAFF. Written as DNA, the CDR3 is TGCGCCAGCAGCCGGTCCGCCCTGAACACTGAAGCTTTCTTT.

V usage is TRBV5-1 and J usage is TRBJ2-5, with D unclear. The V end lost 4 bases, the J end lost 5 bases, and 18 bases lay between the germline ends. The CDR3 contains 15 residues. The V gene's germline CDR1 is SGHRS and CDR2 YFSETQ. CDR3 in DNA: TGCGCCAGCAGCCCTTCACTGGAGTTCAGGGAGACCCAGTACTTC. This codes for CASSPSLEFRETQYF.

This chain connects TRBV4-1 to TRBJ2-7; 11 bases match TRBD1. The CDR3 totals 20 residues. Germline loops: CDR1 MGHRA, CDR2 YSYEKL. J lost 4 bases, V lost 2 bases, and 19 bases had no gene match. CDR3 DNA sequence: TGCGCCAGCAGCCAATCCGGGACAGGGGGTAGCAGAACCTACGGGTACGAGCAGTACTTC. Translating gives CASSQSGTGGSRTYGYEQYF.

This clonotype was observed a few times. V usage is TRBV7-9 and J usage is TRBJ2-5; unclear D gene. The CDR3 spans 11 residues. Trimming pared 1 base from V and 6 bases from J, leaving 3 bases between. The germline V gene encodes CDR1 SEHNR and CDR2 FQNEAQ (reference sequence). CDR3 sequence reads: CASSLVQTQYF. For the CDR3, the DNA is TGTGCCAGCAGCTTAGTTCAGACCCAGTACTTC.

The CDR3 DNA is TGTGCCAGCAGCTCGGGGATTCAGCCCCAGCATTTT. Amino acid sequence: CASSSGIQPQHF. The rearrangement uses TRBV7-9 and TRBJ1-5; D uncertain. This CDR3 is built from 12 residues. Between the trimmed V and J ends, which lost 4 bases and 6 bases, there was a span of 7 bases. Germline values: CDR1 SEHNR, CDR2 FQNEAQ (reference sequence).

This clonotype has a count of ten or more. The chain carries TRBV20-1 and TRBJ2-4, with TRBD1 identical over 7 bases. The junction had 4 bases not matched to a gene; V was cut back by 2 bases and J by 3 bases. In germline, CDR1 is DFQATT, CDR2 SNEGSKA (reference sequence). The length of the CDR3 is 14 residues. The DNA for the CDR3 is TGCAGTGCTAGATACAGGGGCGACAAAAACATTCAGTACTTC. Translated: CSARYRGDKNIQYF.

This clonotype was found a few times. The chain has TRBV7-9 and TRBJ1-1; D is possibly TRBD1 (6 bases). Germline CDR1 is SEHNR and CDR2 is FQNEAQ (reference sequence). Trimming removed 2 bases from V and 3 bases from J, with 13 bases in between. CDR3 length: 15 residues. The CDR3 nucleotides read TGTGCCAGCAGCTTATACGGGGGGCGAGACACTGAAGCTTTCTTT. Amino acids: CASSLYGGRDTEAFF. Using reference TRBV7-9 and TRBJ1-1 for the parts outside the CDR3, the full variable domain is DTGVSQNPRHKITKRGQNVTFRCDPISEHNRLYWYRQTLGQGPEFLTYFQNEAQLEKSRLLSDRFSAERPKGSFSTLEIQRTEQGDSAMYLCASSLYGGRDTEAFFGQGTRLTVV.

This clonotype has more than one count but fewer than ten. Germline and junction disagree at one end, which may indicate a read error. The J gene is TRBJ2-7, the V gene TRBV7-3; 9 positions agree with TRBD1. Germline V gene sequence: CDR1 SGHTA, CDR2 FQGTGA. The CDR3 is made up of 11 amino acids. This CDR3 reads CASSHRTGENF. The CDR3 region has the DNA TGTGCCAGCAGCCACCGGACAGGGGAAAACTTC.

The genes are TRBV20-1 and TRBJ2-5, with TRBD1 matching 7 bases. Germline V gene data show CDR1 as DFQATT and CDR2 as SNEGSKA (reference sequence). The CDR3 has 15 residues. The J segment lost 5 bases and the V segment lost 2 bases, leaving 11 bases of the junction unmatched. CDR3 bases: TGCAGTGCTAGATCCTGGAAGGGGGCCGGGGAGACCCAGTACTTC. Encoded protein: CSARSWKGAGETQYF.

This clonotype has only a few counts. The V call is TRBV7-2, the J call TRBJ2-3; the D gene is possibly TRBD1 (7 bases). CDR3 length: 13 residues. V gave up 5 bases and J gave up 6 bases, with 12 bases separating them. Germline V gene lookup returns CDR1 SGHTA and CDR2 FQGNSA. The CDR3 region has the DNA TGTGCCAGCAGCCATCCAGGGGGGGATACGCAGTATTTT. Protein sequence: CASSHPGGDTQYF.

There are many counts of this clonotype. The chain's CDR3 is CASSLEGRGVDEQFF. The CDR3 DNA follows: TGCGCCAGCAGCTTGGAGGGTAGGGGGGTAGATGAGCAGTTCTTC. The chain uses TRBV5-1 and TRBJ2-1; tentatively, D is TRBD1 or TRBD2 (6 bases each). Germline loops: CDR1 SGHRS, CDR2 YFSETQ. V was trimmed by 0 bases and J by 8 bases, leaving 15 bases between them. The CDR3 totals 15 residues.

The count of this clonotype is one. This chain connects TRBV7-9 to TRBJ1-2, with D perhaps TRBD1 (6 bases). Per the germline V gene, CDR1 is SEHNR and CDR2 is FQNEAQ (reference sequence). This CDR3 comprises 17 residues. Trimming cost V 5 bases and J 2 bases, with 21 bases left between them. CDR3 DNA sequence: TGTGCCAGCAGCAGCAGGGGACCGATATCCCTAAACTATGGCTACACCTTC. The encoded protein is CASSSRGPISLNYGYTF.

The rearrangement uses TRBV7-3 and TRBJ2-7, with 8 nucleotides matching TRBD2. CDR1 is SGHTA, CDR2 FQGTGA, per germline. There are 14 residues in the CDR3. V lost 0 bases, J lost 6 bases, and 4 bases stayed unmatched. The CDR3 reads CASSLTSGVSEQYF. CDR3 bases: TGTGCCAGCAGCTTAACTAGCGGGGTCTCCGAGCAGTACTTC.

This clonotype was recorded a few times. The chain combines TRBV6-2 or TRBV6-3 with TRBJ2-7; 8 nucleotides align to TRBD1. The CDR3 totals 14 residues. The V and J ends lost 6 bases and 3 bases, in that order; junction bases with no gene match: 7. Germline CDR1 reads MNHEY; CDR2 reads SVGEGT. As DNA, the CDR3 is TGTGCCAGCAGGTCCGGGACAGGTCGCTACGAGCAGTACTTC. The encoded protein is CASRSGTGRYEQYF.

The CDR3 spells CASSPEVGSTEAFF. CDR3 nucleotides: TGTGCCAGCTCTCCTGAAGTAGGGAGCACTGAAGCTTTCTTT. The chain combines TRBV7-3 with TRBJ1-1; D gene uncertain. Germline V lookup: CDR1 SGHTA, CDR2 FQGTGA. This CDR3 comprises 14 residues. The germline V and J ends were trimmed by 8 bases and 4 bases, with 17 bases remaining between them.

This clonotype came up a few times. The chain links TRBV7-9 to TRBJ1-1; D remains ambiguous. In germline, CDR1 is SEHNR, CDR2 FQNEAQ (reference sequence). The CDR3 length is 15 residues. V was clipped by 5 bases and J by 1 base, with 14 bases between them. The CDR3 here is CASSLPLIENTEAFF. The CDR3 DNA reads TGTGCCAGCAGCCTCCCTCTAATAGAGAACACTGAAGCTTTCTTT.

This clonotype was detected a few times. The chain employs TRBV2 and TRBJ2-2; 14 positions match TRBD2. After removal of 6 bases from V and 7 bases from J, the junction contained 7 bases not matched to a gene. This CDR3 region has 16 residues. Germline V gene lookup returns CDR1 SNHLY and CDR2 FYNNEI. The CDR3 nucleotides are TGTGCCAGCAGCCGACTAGCGGGGGGGCGTGACGGGGAGCTGTTTTTT. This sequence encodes CASSRLAGGRDGELFF.

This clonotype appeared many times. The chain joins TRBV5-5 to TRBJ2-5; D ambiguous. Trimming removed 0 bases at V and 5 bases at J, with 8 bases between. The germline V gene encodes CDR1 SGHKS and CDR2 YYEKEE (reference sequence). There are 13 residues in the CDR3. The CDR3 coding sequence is TGTGCCAGCAGCTTGGTACCCGCGGAGACCCAGTACTTC. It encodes CASSLVPAETQYF.

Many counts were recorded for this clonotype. CDR3 in DNA: TGTGCCAGCAGCTTGTACGAAGAGACCCAGTACTTC. Translated, it gives CASSLYEETQYF. The chain links TRBV5-5 to TRBJ2-5; unclear D gene. In germline, CDR1 is SGHKS, CDR2 YYEKEE (reference sequence). The V and J ends lost 1 base and 3 bases respectively, with 4 bases between them. The CDR3 is 12 amino acids. Complete variable domain (other parts from reference TRBV5-5 and TRBJ2-5): DAGVTQSPTHLIKTRGQQVTLRCSPISGHKSVSWYQQVLGQGPQFIFQYYEKEERGRGNFPDRFSARQFPNYSSELNVNALLLGDSALYLCASSLYEETQYFGPGTRLLVL.

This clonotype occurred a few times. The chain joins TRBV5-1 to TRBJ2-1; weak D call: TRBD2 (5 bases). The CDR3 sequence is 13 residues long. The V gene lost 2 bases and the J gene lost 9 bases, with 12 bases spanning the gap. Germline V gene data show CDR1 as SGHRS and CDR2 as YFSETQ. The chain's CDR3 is CASSFFDAGEQFF. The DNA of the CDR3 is TGCGCCAGCAGCTTTTTCGATGCGGGTGAGCAGTTCTTC.